One and the same sample provided the 31 T cell receptor beta chains below, sequenced in a study of blood T cell repertoires in COVID-19. Assay: immunoSEQ multiplex PCR; the TCRdb copy retains only in-frame clones and omits some. The sample has around 250,000 clones; around 86% are singletons. The sequencing sample was made of peripheral blood. These TCRs come from a man aged 25-45 years who had recovered from COVID-19.

In its sample, this clone was seen once. The gene calls are TRBV5-4 and TRBJ2-3; D is perhaps TRBD1 (6 bases). Germline-derived CDR1 and CDR2 are SGHNT and YYREEE (reference sequence). The CDR3 contains 13 residues. Trimming removed 4 bases at V and 6 bases at J, with 12 bases between. The CDR3 DNA follows: TGTGCCAGCAGCATACAGGGCGGGGATACGCAGTATTTT. Protein: CASSIQGGDTQYF.

Details on this clone: Compared with germline, one end of the junction differs, possibly owing to a read error. The rearrangement uses TRBV7-9 and TRBJ1-1, with a possible D match to TRBD1 (5 bases). The germline V gene encodes CDR1 SEHNR and CDR2 FQNEAQ (reference sequence). The CDR3 contains 13 residues. CDR3 residues: CASSPSTDRNPSF. The CDR3 DNA reads TGTGCCAGCAGCCCTTCGACCGACAGAAATCCCTCCTTT.

The chain is built from TRBV7-8 and TRBJ1-2, with D uncertain. The germline V gene has CDR1 SGHVS and CDR2 FQNEAQ. This CDR3 has 14 residues. The V and J ends lost 5 bases and 6 bases respectively, with 16 bases between them. The CDR3 sequence: CASSAGRVSDGYTF. CDR3 bases: TGTGCCAGCAGCGCGGGGAGGGTATCAGATGGCTACACCTTC. Looking up the rest from reference TRBV7-8 and TRBJ1-2 gives the full variable domain: GAGVSQSPRYKVAKRGQDVALRCDPISGHVSLFWYQQALGQGPEFLTYFQNEAQLDKSGLPSDRFFAERPEGSVSTLKIQRTQQEDSAVYLCASSAGRVSDGYTFGSGTRLTVV.

Only one count was recorded for this clone. The chain joins TRBV6-1 to TRBJ1-1; D call uncertain. With 2 bases removed from V and 1 base from J, the gap between germline ends came to 20 bases. The CDR3 loop spans 18 amino acids. Germline lookup yields CDR1 MNHNS and CDR2 SASEGT. The CDR3 region is CASSEQLMTSTENTEAFF. The DNA of the CDR3 is TGTGCCAGCAGTGAACAGTTAATGACTAGTACCGAGAACACTGAAGCTTTCTTT.

This chain connects TRBV7-4 to TRBJ2-5, with a tentative D call TRBD2 (5 bases). CDR1 and CDR2 from the germline V gene are SGHVT and SQSDAQ. The V and J ends lost 1 base and 3 bases respectively, with 9 bases between them. The CDR3 runs to 14 residues. CDR3 protein: CASSLELVKETQYF. In DNA, the CDR3 is TGTGCCAGCAGCTTAGAACTAGTAAAAGAGACCCAGTACTTC.

The rearrangement links TRBV6-4 to TRBJ1-1, with D possibly TRBD1 on 6 matching bases. CDR3 size: 13 residues. Germline-derived CDR1 and CDR2 are MRHNA and SNTAGT. V lost 4 bases, J lost 4 bases, and 10 bases lay in between. CDR3 protein: CASSGDTGTEAFF. Here the CDR3 DNA reads TGTGCCAGCAGTGGGGACACTGGCACTGAAGCTTTCTTT.

V and J are TRBV10-3 and TRBJ2-3, with 7 nucleotides matching TRBD2. V was pared by 6 bases and J by 6 bases, with 12 bases of the junction left unmatched. CDR3 length: 15 amino acids. Germline assignment: CDR1 ENHRY and CDR2 SYGVKD. Written as DNA, the CDR3 is TGTGCCATCAGCTCCGACCGCTATAGCGGGGATACGCAGTATTTT. Its protein product is CAISSDRYSGDTQYF.

The V gene is TRBV10-3, the J gene TRBJ1-1; D unresolved. The length of the CDR3 is 13 residues. The germline CDR1 and CDR2 sequences are ENHRY and SYGVKD. V dropped 3 bases and J dropped 1 base, with 6 bases sitting between them. CDR3 region: CAISDSENTEAFF. CDR3 DNA sequence: TGTGCCATCAGTGATTCAGAGAACACTGAAGCTTTCTTT.

This clone was counted between two and nine times. The V call is TRBV7-9, the J call TRBJ1-1; D call uncertain. V was cut by 1 base and J by 3 bases, with 6 bases left in between. The CDR3 is 13 residues long. Germline loops: CDR1 SEHNR, CDR2 FQNEAQ (reference sequence). CDR3 in amino acids: CASSLGAYTEAFF. The CDR3 DNA reads as TGTGCCAGCAGCTTAGGGGCCTACACTGAAGCTTTCTTT.

V usage is TRBV2 and J usage is TRBJ2-3, with a tentative D call TRBD1 (7 bases). CDR1 and CDR2 (germline): SNHLY, FYNNEI. The CDR3 spans 14 residues. V gave up 3 bases and J gave up 4 bases, with 11 bases separating them. Written as DNA, the CDR3 is TGTGCCAGCAGTGACAGGGGGACTGCAGATACGCAGTATTTT. This codes for CASSDRGTADTQYF. The full variable domain, rest sourced from reference TRBV2 and TRBJ2-3, is EPEVTQTPSHQVTQMGQEVILRCVPISNHLYFYWYRQILGQKVEFLVSFYNNEISEKSEIFDDQFSVERPDGSNFTLKIRSTKLEDSAMYFCASSDRGTADTQYFGPGTRLTVL.

The chain joins TRBV3-1 (or the pseudogene TRBV3-2) to TRBJ2-3, with TRBD1 identical over 7 bases. In germline, CDR1 is LGHDT, CDR2 YNNKEL (reference sequence). This CDR3 has 15 amino acids. Trimming cost V 0 bases and J 5 bases; bases outside gene matches: 5. The CDR3, as DNA: TGTGCCAGCAGCCAAGACCCGGGACAGCGAGATACGCAGTATTTT. Translation: CASSQDPGQRDTQYF.

The gene calls are TRBV4-1 and TRBJ2-3, with TRBD2 as a possible D gene (5 bases). This CDR3 region has 17 residues. Germline lookup yields CDR1 MGHRA and CDR2 YSYEKL. V was pared by 3 bases and J by 8 bases, with 24 bases between. The CDR3 sequence is CASSHNSRKLGNITQYF. As DNA, the CDR3 is TGCGCCAGCAGCCATAATAGCCGTAAACTAGGGAATATTACGCAGTATTTT.

V and J are TRBV11-3 and TRBJ2-5; a weak D match, TRBD2 (5 bases). Germline CDR1 reads SGHNT; CDR2 reads YENEEA. Trimming pared 5 bases from V and 7 bases from J, leaving 14 bases between. The CDR3 covers 13 residues. In DNA form, the CDR3 reads TGTGCCAGCAGCCTCGGGGAAGAGGCGACCCAGTACTTC. It yields the protein CASSLGEEATQYF.

The chain has TRBV19 and TRBJ1-6, with 7 positions matching TRBD1. In germline, CDR1 is LNHDA, CDR2 SQIVND (reference sequence). V was clipped by 5 bases and J by 6 bases; unmatched bases: 7. The CDR3 covers 15 residues. CDR3 sequence: CASSGWDRSNSPLHF. The CDR3 region has the DNA TGTGCCAGTAGTGGATGGGACAGATCTAATTCACCCCTCCACTTT.

The V and J genes are TRBV19 and TRBJ2-3; D not resolved. The CDR3 has 13 residues. The V and J ends lost 5 bases and 2 bases respectively, with 8 bases between them. The V gene's germline CDR1 is LNHDA and CDR2 SQIVND (reference sequence). The DNA for the CDR3 is TGTGCCAGTAGTGGAGCCAACACAGATACGCAGTATTTT. It codes for CASSGANTDTQYF.

The rearrangement links TRBV7-2 to TRBJ2-3; D may be TRBD2 (5 bases). Germline loops: CDR1 SGHTA, CDR2 FQGNSA. CDR3 length: 16 residues. Trimming cost V 5 bases and J 5 bases, with 20 bases left between them. CDR3 sequence: CASSVGPAGGRDTQYF. The CDR3 nucleotides are TGTGCCAGCAGCGTGGGCCCGGCGGGCGGACGAGATACGCAGTATTTT.

This chain uses TRBV7-2 with TRBJ1-4; no clear D gene. This CDR3 region has 14 residues. Trimming cost V 5 bases and J 2 bases, with 9 bases left between them. CDR1 SGHTA and CDR2 FQGNSA come from the germline V gene. As DNA, the CDR3 is TGTGCCAGCAGCCCGGGGTTGACTAATGAAAAACTGTTTTTT. This sequence encodes CASSPGLTNEKLFF.

The V gene is TRBV6-5, the J gene TRBJ1-4, with a weak D call TRBD1 (5 bases). CDR1 is MNHEY and CDR2 is SVGAGI in the germline V gene. V was clipped by 0 bases and J by 6 bases, with 11 bases between them. This CDR3 spans 15 amino acids. The CDR3 sequence is CASSYSMGQYEKLFF. Here the CDR3 DNA reads TGTGCCAGCAGTTACTCGATGGGGCAGTATGAAAAACTGTTTTTT.

The genes are TRBV6-5 and TRBJ2-7, with D maybe TRBD1 (6 bases). Germline V gives CDR1 MNHEY, CDR2 SVGAGI. Trimming removed 0 bases at V and 0 bases at J, with 9 bases between. CDR3 length equals 15 residues. The CDR3 protein is CASSYSRDNSYEQYF. DNA of the CDR3: TGTGCCAGCAGTTACTCGAGGGACAACTCCTACGAGCAGTACTTC.

This chain connects TRBV5-1 to TRBJ2-5; TRBD1 is a possible D gene (8 bases). Germline-derived CDR1 and CDR2 are SGHRS and YFSETQ. V was pared by 4 bases and J by 2 bases, with 15 bases between. This CDR3 is built from 15 residues. CDR3 residues: CASSPGGQVQETQYF. DNA for the CDR3: TGCGCCAGCAGCCCGGGGGGACAGGTACAAGAGACCCAGTACTTC.

The V and J genes are TRBV6-1 and TRBJ1-5; TRBD1 matches at 8 bases. Germline lookup yields CDR1 MNHNS and CDR2 SASEGT. This CDR3 is built from 17 residues. The trim removed 2 bases at V and 2 bases at J, leaving 8 bases unmatched. CDR3 in DNA: TGTGCCAGCAGTGAACGCCAGGGGGCTTCTCGCAATCAGCCCCAGCATTTT. Amino acids: CASSERQGASRNQPQHF.

This rearrangement joins TRBV5-1 to TRBJ1-2, with D maybe TRBD1 (6 bases). Trimming stripped 4 bases from V and 3 bases from J, with 16 bases between. This CDR3 spans 15 amino acids. The germline V gene encodes CDR1 SGHRS and CDR2 YFSETQ. In DNA form, the CDR3 reads TGCGCCAGCAGCCCCACGGGAGGGGGGCACTATGGCTACACCTTC. This encodes CASSPTGGGHYGYTF.

The CDR3 DNA reads TGTGCCAGCAGCTTTTTCTCGAACACCGGGGAGCTGTTTTTT. Protein product: CASSFFSNTGELFF. V gene TRBV11-2 combines with J gene TRBJ2-2; D not certain. Trimming pared 3 bases from V and 0 bases from J, leaving 5 bases between. CDR1 and CDR2 from the germline V gene are SGHAT and FQNNGV. The CDR3 length is 14 residues.

V usage is TRBV19 and J usage is TRBJ2-7; TRBD1 might be the D (7 bases). Germline V gene lookup returns CDR1 LNHDA and CDR2 SQIVND (reference sequence). The V and J ends lost 5 bases and 10 bases respectively, with 21 bases between them. The CDR3 sequence is 14 residues long. CDR3 sequence: CASSRGGTEQNQYF. The CDR3 DNA follows: TGTGCCAGTAGTCGCGGCGGGACAGAACAGAACCAGTACTTC.

J is TRBJ1-1 and V is TRBV29-1, with 10 bases that match TRBD1. Germline V gene sequence: CDR1 SQVTM, CDR2 ANQGSEA. CDR3 size: 18 residues. V lost 6 bases and J lost 0; bases outside the gene matches: 16. The CDR3 nucleotides are TGCAGCGTGGCCGGGGGACAGGGGTTTTTTGGGGTGAACACTGAAGCTTTCTTT. Translating it yields CSVAGGQGFFGVNTEAFF.

The chain links TRBV27 to TRBJ2-7; D is undetermined. V was clipped by 3 bases and J by 1 base, with 10 bases between them. The CDR3 has 14 amino acids. The germline V gene encodes CDR1 MNHEY and CDR2 SMNVEV (reference sequence). DNA for the CDR3: TGTGCCAGCAGTTTCTTCGCCCGGTCCTACGAGCAGTACTTC. Translating it yields CASSFFARSYEQYF.

This sequence joins TRBV13 and TRBJ2-7; 10 positions match TRBD1. This CDR3 is built from 14 residues. The J segment lost 5 bases and the V segment lost 9 bases, leaving 10 bases of the junction unmatched. Germline CDR1 PRHDT, CDR2 FYEKMQ (reference sequence). Here the CDR3 DNA reads TGTGCCAGTTCACAGGGGGACAGGGGCAACGAGCAGTACGTC. Amino acid sequence: CASSQGDRGNEQYV.

A single count supports this clone. This chain joins TRBV7-2 and TRBJ1-6, with TRBD1 matching 8 bases. V was pared by 5 bases and J by 2 bases, with 2 bases of the junction left unmatched. The CDR3 is 15 residues long. Germline lookup yields CDR1 SGHTA and CDR2 FQGNSA. The CDR3 DNA sequence: TGTGCCAGCAGCCAGACAGGGGCCTATAATTCACCCCTCCACTTT. The encoded protein is CASSQTGAYNSPLHF.

This chain joins TRBV19 and TRBJ2-1; 10 bases line up with TRBD2. CDR1 and CDR2 from the germline V gene are LNHDA and SQIVND (reference sequence). The CDR3 runs 16 residues. Trimming cost V 1 base and J 4 bases; bases outside gene matches: 4. The CDR3 loop is CASSIGLAGVYNEQFF. The CDR3 nucleotides read TGTGCCAGTAGTATAGGGCTAGCGGGGGTATACAATGAGCAGTTCTTC. Full variable domain (remainder filled in from reference TRBV19 and TRBJ2-1): DGGITQSPKYLFRKEGQNVTLSCEQNLNHDAMYWYRQDPGQGLRLIYYSQIVNDFQKGDIAEGYSVSREKKESFPLTVTSAQKNPTAFYLCASSIGLAGVYNEQFFGPGTRLTVL.

The rearrangement links TRBV6-5 to TRBJ2-1; TRBD1 agrees at 8 bases. The CDR3 loop spans 14 amino acids. The V segment lost 10 bases and the J segment 4 bases; nucleotides outside the gene matches: 9. Germline values: CDR1 MNHEY, CDR2 SVGAGI. The CDR3 DNA sequence: TGTGCCATCCGGGATACAGGGGGTTACAATGAGCAGTTCTTC. This gives the protein CAIRDTGGYNEQFF.

The V call is TRBV9, the J call TRBJ2-2; the D gene is possibly TRBD1 (5 bases). The germline CDR1 and CDR2 sequences are SGDLS and YYNGEE. The CDR3 spans 14 residues. Trimming removed 3 bases from V and 4 bases from J, with 10 bases in between. CDR3 nucleotide sequence: TGTGCCAGCAGCGCAGGGATCGTCACCGGGGAGCTGTTTTTT. Amino acids: CASSAGIVTGELFF.